The clone carrying this TCR beta chain has just one count. The CDR3 loop spans 15 amino acids. Germline loops: CDR1 SGHTA, CDR2 FQGNSA. V trimming: 1 base; J trimming: 6 bases; junction bases outside the gene matches: 6. This specimen belongs to a study of blood T cell repertoires in COVID-19. Study in general: Researchers got acute and convalescent COVID-19 samples from the United States, Italy and Spain. From T cells, B-cell-depleted T cells, or PBMCs came the material, which was cDNA or gDNA.

The authors' processing: From reference gene primer amplification, estimates of nucleated cell counts were derived. Here immunoSEQ multiplex PCR was the method, and the copy in TCRdb shows in-frame clones only, minus some. V and J calls and clone size follow that table, whereas D and trimming were derived from the DNA. The sample has around 700,000 clones, 85% to 90% seen once. The source of this sequence is a young woman with acute or convalescent COVID-19. V usage is TRBV7-2 and J usage is TRBJ1-5; 7 bases align to TRBD1. Sequencing used peripheral blood. The DNA for the CDR3 is TGTGCCAGCAGCTTAGTTTCGCAGGGGGTTCAGCCCCAGCATTTT. This translates into CASSLVSQGVQPQHF.